What follows describes a single T cell receptor (beta chain). The target antigen is unknown. The sample belongs to a study of vaccination effects on CD4 cells after COVID-19. Study overall: Sampling occurred a median 72 days post second dose, range 14 to 241. Study-wide points: In vaccinees who were healthy, merely 1 out of 255 vaccine-induced clones cross-reacted with common cold coronaviruses. Both infection-induced and vaccine-induced clones contracted markedly at late post-vaccination timepoints.

The germline gives CDR1 MNHNS, CDR2 SASEGT. This CDR3 has 14 residues. Trimming stripped 1 base from V and 7 bases from J, with 13 bases between. Clones were sequenced by immunoSEQ multiplex PCR, and TCRdb holds only the in-frame ones, with some missing. This sample has tens of thousands of clones, with 81% found just once. Ahead of sequencing, the ViraFEST assay grew antigen-specific CD4+ T cells using viral peptide pools. Cells that had been cultured for ten to eleven days were the source of isolated CD4+ T cells. It was two doses of either the BNT162b2 or mRNA-1273 vaccine that participants received. Prior SARS-CoV-2 infection was absent in the vaccine recipients, as shown by negative nucleocapsid antibodies.

The specimen comprised CD4+ T cells from PBMCs cultured with HCoV-229E spike peptides, sampled after COVID-19 vaccination. The source of this sequence is a human donor who received a COVID-19 vaccine. This rearrangement joins TRBV6-1 to TRBJ1-2; TRBD1 is a possible D gene (6 bases). Written as DNA, the CDR3 is TGTGCCAGCAGTGAAGGACAGGATGTTGGTGGCTACACCTTC. Protein sequence: CASSEGQDVGGYTF.